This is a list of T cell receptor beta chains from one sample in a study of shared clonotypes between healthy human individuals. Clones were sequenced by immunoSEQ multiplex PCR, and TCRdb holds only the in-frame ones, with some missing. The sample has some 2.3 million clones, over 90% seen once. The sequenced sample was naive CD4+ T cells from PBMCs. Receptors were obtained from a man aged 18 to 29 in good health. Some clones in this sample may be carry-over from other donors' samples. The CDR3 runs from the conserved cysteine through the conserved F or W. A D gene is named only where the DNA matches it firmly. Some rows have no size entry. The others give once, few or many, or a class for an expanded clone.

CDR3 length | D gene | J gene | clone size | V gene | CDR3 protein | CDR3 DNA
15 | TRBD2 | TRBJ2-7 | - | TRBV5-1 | CASRPIAGGSDEQYF | TGCGCCAGCAGGCCGATAGCGGGAGGGTCGGACGAGCAGTACTTC
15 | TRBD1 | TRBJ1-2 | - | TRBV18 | CASSDGQGANYGYTF | TGTGCCAGCTCAGACGGACAGGGGGCGAACTATGGCTACACCTTC
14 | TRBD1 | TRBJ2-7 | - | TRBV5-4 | CASSFPGQGVEQYF | TGTGCCAGCAGCTTTCCGGGACAGGGGGTCGAGCAGTACTTC
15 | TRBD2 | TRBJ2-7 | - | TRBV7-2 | CASSISGSRSYEQYF | TGTGCCAGCAGTATTAGCGGGAGCCGCTCCTACGAGCAGTACTTC
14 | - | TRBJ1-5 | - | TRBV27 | CASSLSGAVQPQHF | TGTGCCAGCAGTTTATCCGGGGCGGTTCAGCCCCAGCATTTT
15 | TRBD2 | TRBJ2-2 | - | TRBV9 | CASSVEGGGTGELFF | TGTGCCAGCAGCGTAGAGGGCGGGGGAACCGGGGAGCTGTTTTTT
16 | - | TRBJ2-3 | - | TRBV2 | CASSAPAGRLSDTQYF | TGTGCCAGCAGTGCACCGGCGGGTAGATTATCAGATACGCAGTATTTT
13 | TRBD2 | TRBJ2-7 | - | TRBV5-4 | CAIRTSGLHEQYF | TGTGCCATCCGGACTAGCGGTCTACACGAGCAGTACTTC
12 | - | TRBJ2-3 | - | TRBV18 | CASSPNGDTQYF | TGTGCCAGCTCTCCAAATGGAGATACGCAGTATTTT
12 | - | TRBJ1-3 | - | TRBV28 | CAIQSSGNTIYF | TGTGCCATACAGAGCTCTGGAAACACCATATATTTT
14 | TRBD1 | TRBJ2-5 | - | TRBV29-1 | CSVAQGAILETQYF | TGCAGCGTCGCACAGGGGGCCATTTTAGAGACCCAGTACTTC
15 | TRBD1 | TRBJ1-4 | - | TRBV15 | CATSSMDRVNEKLFF | TGTGCCACCAGCAGCATGGACAGGGTAAATGAAAAACTGTTTTTT
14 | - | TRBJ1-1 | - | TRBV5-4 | CASSLVQVNTEAFF | TGTGCCAGCAGCTTGGTACAGGTGAACACTGAAGCTTTCTTT
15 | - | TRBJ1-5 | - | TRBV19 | CASSVLGTANQPQHF | TGTGCCAGTAGTGTACTTGGGACGGCTAATCAGCCCCAGCATTTT
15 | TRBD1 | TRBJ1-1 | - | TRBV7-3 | CASSLTGTVNTEAFF | TGTGCCAGCAGCTTAACAGGGACAGTGAACACTGAAGCTTTCTTT
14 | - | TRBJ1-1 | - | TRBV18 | CASSPNSGGTEAFF | TGTGCCAGCTCACCAAATAGCGGGGGCACTGAAGCTTTCTTT
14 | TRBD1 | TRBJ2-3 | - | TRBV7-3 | CASARDRGTDTQYF | TGTGCCAGCGCCCGGGACAGGGGGACAGATACGCAGTATTTT
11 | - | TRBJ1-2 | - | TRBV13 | CASSLVGGYTF | TGTGCCAGCAGCCTGGTCGGGGGCTACACCTTC
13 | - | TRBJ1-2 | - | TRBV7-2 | CASSLGRVYGYTF | TGTGCCAGCAGCTTGGGCAGGGTCTATGGCTACACCTTC
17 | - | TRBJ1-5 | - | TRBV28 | CASSLIRRQLSNQPQHF | TGTGCCAGCAGTTTAATCCGCCGGCAACTCAGCAATCAGCCCCAGCATTTT
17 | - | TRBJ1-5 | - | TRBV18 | CASSLTLGNAGNQPQHF | TGTGCCAGCTCACTCACTCTCGGGAATGCTGGCAATCAGCCCCAGCATTTT
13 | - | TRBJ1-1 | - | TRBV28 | CASRRRENTEAFF | TGTGCCAGCAGACGGCGGGAAAACACTGAAGCTTTCTTT
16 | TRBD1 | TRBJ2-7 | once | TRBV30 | CAWSVIRGLRSYEQYF | TGTGCCTGGAGTGTAATCAGGGGGCTCCGGTCCTACGAGCAGTACTTC
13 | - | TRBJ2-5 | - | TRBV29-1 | CSVEDGGAQTQYF | TGCAGCGTTGAAGATGGGGGGGCCCAGACCCAGTACTTC
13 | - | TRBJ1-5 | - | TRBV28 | CASSLLKDQPQHF | TGTGCCAGCAGTTTATTGAAGGATCAGCCCCAGCATTTT
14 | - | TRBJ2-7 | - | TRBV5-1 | CASSLGASLGEQYF | TGCGCCAGCAGCTTGGGAGCGTCCCTAGGGGAGCAGTACTTC
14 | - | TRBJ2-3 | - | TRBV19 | CASSIQGSTDTQYF | TGTGCCAGTAGTATACAGGGAAGCACAGATACGCAGTATTTT
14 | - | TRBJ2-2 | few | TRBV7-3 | CASSHGRNTGELFF | TGTGCCAGCAGCCACGGACGGAACACCGGGGAGCTGTTTTTT
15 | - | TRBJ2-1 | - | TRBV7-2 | CASSLVAGPYNEQFF | TGTGCCAGCAGCTTAGTGGCGGGACCTTACAATGAGCAGTTCTTC
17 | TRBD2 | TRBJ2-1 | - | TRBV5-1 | CASSFGLAGGLYNEQFF | TGCGCCAGCAGCTTCGGACTAGCGGGGGGTCTTTACAATGAGCAGTTCTTC
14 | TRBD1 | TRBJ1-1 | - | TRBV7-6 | CASSANRGNTEAFF | TGTGCCAGCAGCGCGAACAGGGGGAACACTGAAGCTTTCTTT
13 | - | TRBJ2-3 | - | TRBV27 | CASSLRGLDTQYF | TGTGCCAGCAGTTTAAGAGGACTAGATACGCAGTATTTT